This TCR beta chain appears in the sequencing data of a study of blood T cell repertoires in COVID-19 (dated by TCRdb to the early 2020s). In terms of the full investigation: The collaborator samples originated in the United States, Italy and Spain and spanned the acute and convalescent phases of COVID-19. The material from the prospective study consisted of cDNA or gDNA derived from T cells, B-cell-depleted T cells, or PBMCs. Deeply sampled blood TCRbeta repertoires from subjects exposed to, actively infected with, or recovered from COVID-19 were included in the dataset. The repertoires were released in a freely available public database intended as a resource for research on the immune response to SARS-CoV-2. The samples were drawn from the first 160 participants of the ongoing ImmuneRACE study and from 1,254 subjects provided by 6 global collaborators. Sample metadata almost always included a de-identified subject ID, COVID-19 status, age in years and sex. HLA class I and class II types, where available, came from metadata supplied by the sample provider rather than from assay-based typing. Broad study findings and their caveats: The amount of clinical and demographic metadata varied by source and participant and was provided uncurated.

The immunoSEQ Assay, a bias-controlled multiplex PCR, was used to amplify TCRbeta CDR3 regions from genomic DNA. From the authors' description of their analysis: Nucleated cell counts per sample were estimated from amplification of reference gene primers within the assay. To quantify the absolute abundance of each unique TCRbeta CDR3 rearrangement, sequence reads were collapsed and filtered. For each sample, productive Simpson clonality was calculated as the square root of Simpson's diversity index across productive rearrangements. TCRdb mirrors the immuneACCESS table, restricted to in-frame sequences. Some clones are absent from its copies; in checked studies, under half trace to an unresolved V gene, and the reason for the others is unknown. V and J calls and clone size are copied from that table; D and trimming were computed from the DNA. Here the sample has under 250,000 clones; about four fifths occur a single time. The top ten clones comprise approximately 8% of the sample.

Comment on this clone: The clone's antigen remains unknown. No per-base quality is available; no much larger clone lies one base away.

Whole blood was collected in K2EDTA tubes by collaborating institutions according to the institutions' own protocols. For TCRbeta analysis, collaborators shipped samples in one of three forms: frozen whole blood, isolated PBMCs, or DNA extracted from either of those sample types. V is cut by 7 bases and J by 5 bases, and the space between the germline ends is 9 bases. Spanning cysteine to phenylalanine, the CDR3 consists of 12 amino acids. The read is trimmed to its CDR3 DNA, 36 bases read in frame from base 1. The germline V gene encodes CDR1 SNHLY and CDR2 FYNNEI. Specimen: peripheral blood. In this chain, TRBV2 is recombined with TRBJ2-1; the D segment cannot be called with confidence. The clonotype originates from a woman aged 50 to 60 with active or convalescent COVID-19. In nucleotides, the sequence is TGTGCCAGCAAGGTCCTAGACAATGAGCAGTTCTTC. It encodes CASKVLDNEQFF. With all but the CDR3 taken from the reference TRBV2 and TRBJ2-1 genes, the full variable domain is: EPEVTQTPSHQVTQMGQEVILRCVPISNHLYFYWYRQILGQKVEFLVSFYNNEISEKSEIFDDQFSVERPDGSNFTLKIRSTKLEDSAMYFCASKVLDNEQFFGPGTRLTVL.